Listed here are 2 T cell receptor beta chains from one sample, sequenced in a study of blood T cell repertoires in COVID-19. Assay used: immunoSEQ multiplex PCR; TCRdb lists only in-frame clones, some missing. This repertoire shows around 100,000 clones, 91% found once; its top ten account for around 5.8%. The sequenced material came from peripheral blood. These TCRs come from a human donor in a cohort sampled during active COVID-19.

This clone was recorded once. The V gene is TRBV4-2, the J gene TRBJ2-1; the D gene is possibly TRBD2 (5 bases). Looked up from germline, CDR1 is LGHNA and CDR2 is YNFKEQ. The V end was cut by 1 base, the J end by 1 base, with 11 bases between. The CDR3 spans 16 residues. DNA of the CDR3: TGTGCCAGCAGCCAAGCCGGGATAAGGTCCTACAATGAGCAGTTCTTC. This codes for CASSQAGIRSYNEQFF.

The genes are TRBV7-2 and TRBJ2-1, with 8 bases matching TRBD2. The junction had 7 bases not matched to a gene; V was cut back by 4 bases and J by 2 bases. The V gene's germline CDR1 is SGHTA and CDR2 FQGNSA. The length of the CDR3 is 16 residues. As DNA, the CDR3 is TGTGCCAGCAGCTCAGAGGGCGGGGGGACCTACAATGAGCAGTTCTTC. Amino acids: CASSSEGGGTYNEQFF. The variable domain in full, with the rest retrieved from reference TRBV7-2 and TRBJ2-1, is GAGVSQSPSNKVTEKGKDVELRCDPISGHTALYWYRQSLGQGLEFLIYFQGNSAPDKSGLPSDRFSAERTGGSVSTLTIQRTQQEDSAVYLCASSSEGGGTYNEQFFGPGTRLTVL.